This T cell receptor beta chain originates from a study of blood T cell repertoires in COVID-19. Produced via immunoSEQ multiplex PCR; TCRdb's table is partial and in-frame only. The data hold around 360,000 clones, with around 87% observed a single time. The germline gives CDR1 LGHDT, CDR2 YNNKEL (reference sequence). This CDR3 spans 17 amino acids. The trim removed 4 bases at V and 2 bases at J, leaving 10 bases unmatched. This TCR derives from a man in his forties in a cohort exposed to, infected with or recovered from COVID-19 (not recorded which). The rearrangement uses TRBV3-1 (or the pseudogene TRBV3-2) and TRBJ2-7; TRBD2 agrees at 11 bases. Sequencing input: PBMCs or T cells enriched from blood (not recorded which). The CDR3 coding sequence is TGTGCCAGCAGCCGCGGTTCGGGGACTAGCGGCCCCTACGAGCAGTACTTC. Translated: CASSRGSGTSGPYEQYF.